This T cell receptor (beta chain) was obtained from a study of blood T cell repertoires in COVID-19. As originally analysed: The assay estimated nucleated cells by amplifying reference gene primers. The protocol was immunoSEQ multiplex PCR, while the TCRdb copy is restricted to in-frame clones and leaves out a portion. V, J and clone size are taken as reported in that table, and D and trimming were inferred from the DNA itself. The table shows roughly 88,000 clones, with approximately 90% occurring only once. In germline, CDR1 is SGHRS, CDR2 YFSETQ. The trim removed 6 bases at V and 8 bases at J, leaving 13 bases unmatched. This CDR3 is 15 amino acids long.

Sequences were obtained from peripheral blood. The V and J genes are TRBV5-1 and TRBJ2-1; the match to TRBD2 covers 8 bases. This TCR came from a woman between 45 and 65 years old in a cohort sampled during active COVID-19. CDR3: CASMVGGRSNDEQFF. The CDR3 DNA sequence: TGCGCCAGCATGGTGGGCGGGAGGAGTAACGATGAGCAGTTCTTC.